This entry describes one TCR beta chain. As yet, its antigen is unknown. The CDR3 sequence is 15 residues long. Per the germline V gene, CDR1 is LNHDA and CDR2 is SQIVND (reference sequence). V lost 6 bases and J 3 bases, leaving 16 bases between the germline ends. The data belong to a study of OX40 agonist ivuxolimab in advanced cancers. Study-wide background: Participants averaged about 60 years of age (range about 23 to 80) and were under 90% male. A history of anti-PD-1, anti-PD-L1 or anti-CTLA-4 therapy was acceptable, and 40% had some.

TCRdb keeps only in-frame clones here, not all; method: immunoSEQ multiplex PCR. The sample lists about 80,000 clones, approximately 90% seen once, with 8.5% to 9% in the top ten. Study-wide points: Antigen specificity was not determined for the expanded peripheral T cells.

The specimen was CD4+ or CD8+ T cells sorted from blood, collected in a trial of the OX40 agonist ivuxolimab. The clonotype was recovered from an adult with an advanced solid tumor such as melanoma, head and neck, liver or kidney cancer. The chain has TRBV19 and TRBJ2-3, with a possible D match to TRBD2 (7 bases). The CDR3 DNA reads as TGTGCCAGTAGCGATGGGAGGGGGGAGACAGATACGCAGTATTTT. Translated: CASSDGRGETDTQYF.